This TCR beta chain was captured in a study of OX40 agonist ivuxolimab in advanced cancers. Study information: In three patients, partial responses were observed, one with hepatocellular carcinoma and two with cutaneous melanoma. Points from the study as a whole: On average, CD8+ T cells showed a greater number of expanded clones than CD4+.

CDR1 and CDR2 (germline): KGHSH, LQKENI. This CDR3 comprises 16 residues. The V gene lost 0 bases and the J gene lost 2 bases, with 14 bases spanning the gap. As to this clone: The antigen is not known.

Prior autoimmune disease or systemic immunosuppression barred patients. The assay was immunoSEQ multiplex PCR, and TCRdb's table has in-frame clones only and misses some. The sample lists 71,000 or so clones, roughly 93% occurring once. The specimen comprised CD4+ or CD8+ T cells sorted from blood, sampled in a trial of the OX40 agonist ivuxolimab. The chain carries TRBV18 and TRBJ2-7; a possible D gene is TRBD2 (6 bases). The sequence was obtained from an adult with an advanced solid tumor such as melanoma, head and neck, liver or kidney cancer. CDR3 region: CASSPPSGEGTYEQYF. The DNA of the CDR3 is TGTGCCAGCTCACCACCGTCGGGGGAAGGTACCTACGAGCAGTACTTC.